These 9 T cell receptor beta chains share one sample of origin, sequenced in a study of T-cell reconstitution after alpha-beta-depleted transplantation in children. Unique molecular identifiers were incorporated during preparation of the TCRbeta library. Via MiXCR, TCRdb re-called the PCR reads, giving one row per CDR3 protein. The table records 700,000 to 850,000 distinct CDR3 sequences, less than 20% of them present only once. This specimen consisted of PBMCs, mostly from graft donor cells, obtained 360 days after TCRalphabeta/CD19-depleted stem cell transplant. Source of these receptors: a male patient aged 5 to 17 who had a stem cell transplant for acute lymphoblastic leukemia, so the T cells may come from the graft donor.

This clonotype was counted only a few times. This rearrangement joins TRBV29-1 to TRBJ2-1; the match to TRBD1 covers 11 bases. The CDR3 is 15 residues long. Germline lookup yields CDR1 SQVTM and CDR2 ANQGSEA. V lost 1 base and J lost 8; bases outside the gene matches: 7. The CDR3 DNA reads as TGCAGCGTTGAAGGTGGACAGGGGGCAGGCCATGAGCAGTTCTTC. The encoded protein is CSVEGGQGAGHEQFF.

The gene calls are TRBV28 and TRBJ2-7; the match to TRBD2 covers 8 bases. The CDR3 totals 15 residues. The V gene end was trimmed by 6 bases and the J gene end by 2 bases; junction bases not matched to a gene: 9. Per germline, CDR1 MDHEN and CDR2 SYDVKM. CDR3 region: CASRPGTRAPYEQYF. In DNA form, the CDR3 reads TGTGCCAGCAGGCCCGGGACTAGGGCCCCCTACGAGCAGTACTTC. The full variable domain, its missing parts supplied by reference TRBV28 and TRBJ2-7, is DVKVTQSSRYLVKRTGEKVFLECVQDMDHENMFWYRQDPGLGLRLIYFSYDVKMKEKGDIPEGYSVSREKKERFSLILESASTNQTSMYLCASRPGTRAPYEQYFGPGTRLTVT.

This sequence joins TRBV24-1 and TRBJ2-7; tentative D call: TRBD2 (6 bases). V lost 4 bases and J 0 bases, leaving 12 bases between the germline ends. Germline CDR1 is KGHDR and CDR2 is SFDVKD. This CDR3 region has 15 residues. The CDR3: CATSELAERSYEQYF. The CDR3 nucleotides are TGTGCCACCAGTGAATTAGCGGAGCGCTCCTACGAGCAGTACTTC.

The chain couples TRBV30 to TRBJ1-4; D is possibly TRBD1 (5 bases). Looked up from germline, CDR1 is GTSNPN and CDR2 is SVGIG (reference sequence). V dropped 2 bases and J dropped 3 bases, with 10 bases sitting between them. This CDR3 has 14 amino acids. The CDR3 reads CAWSQGAANEKLFF. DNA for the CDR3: TGTGCCTGGAGTCAGGGTGCAGCTAATGAAAAACTGTTTTTT.

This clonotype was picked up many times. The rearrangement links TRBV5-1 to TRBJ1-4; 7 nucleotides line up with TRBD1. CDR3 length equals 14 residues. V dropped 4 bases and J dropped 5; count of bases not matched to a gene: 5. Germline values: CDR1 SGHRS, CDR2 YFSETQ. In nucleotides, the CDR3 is TGCGCCAGCAGCGTCACAGGGGTGAATGAAAAACTGTTTTTT. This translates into CASSVTGVNEKLFF.

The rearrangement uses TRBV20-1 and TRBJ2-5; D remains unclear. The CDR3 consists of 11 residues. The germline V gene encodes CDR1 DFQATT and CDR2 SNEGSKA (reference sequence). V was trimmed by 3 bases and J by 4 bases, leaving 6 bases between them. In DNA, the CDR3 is TGCAGTGCTAGGGGAAGAGAGACCCAGTACTTC. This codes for CSARGRETQYF.

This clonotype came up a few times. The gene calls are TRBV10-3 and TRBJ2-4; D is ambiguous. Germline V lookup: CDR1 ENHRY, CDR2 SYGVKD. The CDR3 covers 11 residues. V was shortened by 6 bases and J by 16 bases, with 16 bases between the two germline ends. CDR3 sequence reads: CAISVAVFNYF. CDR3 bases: TGTGCCATCAGCGTGGCGGTTTTCAACTACTTC.

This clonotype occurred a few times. This chain's CDR3 is CASTSRKRLAGVPDTQYF. DNA for the CDR3: TGTGCCAGCACCTCAAGGAAAAGGCTAGCGGGAGTCCCAGATACGCAGTATTTT. The genes are TRBV14 and TRBJ2-3, with 10 bases aligning to TRBD2. V shed 7 bases, J shed 4 bases, and the junction held 17 bases outside the gene matches. Germline CDR1 reads SGHDN; CDR2 reads FVKESK. This CDR3 region has 18 residues.

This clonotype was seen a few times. CDR3 nucleotides: TGTGCCAGCAGAGGCAGGGGTTACACTGCGAACACCATATATTTT. Residues: CASRGRGYTANTIYF. The V call is TRBV6-1, the J call TRBJ1-3; a weak D match, TRBD1 (6 bases). This CDR3 has 15 residues. V lost 6 bases and J 7 bases, leaving 19 bases between the germline ends. Looked up from germline, CDR1 is MNHNS and CDR2 is SASEGT.